Sequencing of this T cell receptor beta chain was carried out in a study of Graves' ophthalmopathy and Graves' hyperthyroidism. Having ophthalmopathy, the donors showed moderate-to-severe activity, CAS ≥3 and NOSPECS ≥4, with disease lasting under 3 months. Lactation, pregnancy, uncontrolled infections and other autoimmune diseases were all grounds for excluding patients. Clinical symptoms and serum thyroxine were used for diagnosis; TRAb, thyroid ultrasound and orbital computed tomography were also relied on. This clonotype was observed many times. Antigen specificity is unknown. General study results and limits: Classification of ophthalmopathy versus stable hyperthyroidism by a 13-signature model yielded roughly 86% sensitivity and roughly 80% specificity.

From germline, CDR1 is SGHVT and CDR2 SQSDAQ. The V segment lost 1 base and the J segment 1 base; nucleotides outside the gene matches: 5. This CDR3 is built from 16 residues. RNA transcripts were the source from which TCR beta CDR3 regions were amplified. Investigators did first-round RT-PCR with HTBI primers, then second-round multiplex PCR. TCRdb recomputed calls from the multiplex PCR reads with MiXCR, one row per CDR3 protein. Here the sample spans around 340,000 distinct CDR3 sequences, about a sixth being singletons. This TCR was recovered from an adult man with Graves' ophthalmopathy. The sample comprised peripheral blood. The genes are TRBV7-4 and TRBJ2-7, with TRBD2 matching over 9 bases. CDR3 DNA sequence: TGTGCCAGCAGCTTAGAAGGGAGCGGGGGGTCCTACGAGCAGTACTTC. Its translation is CASSLEGSGGSYEQYF.